This TCR beta chain was observed in a study of blood T cell repertoires in COVID-19. The germline V gene encodes CDR1 GTSNPN and CDR2 SVGIG (reference sequence). The CDR3 loop spans 13 amino acids. The ends were cut back, 3 bases at V and 6 bases at J, with 11 bases in the middle. Study processing details: Cell counts per sample came from amplifying reference gene primers. The protocol was immunoSEQ multiplex PCR, while the TCRdb copy is restricted to in-frame clones and leaves out a portion. V and J calls and clone size are those listed in that table; D and trimming were worked out from the DNA. The data show approximately 90,000 clones, approximately 87% seen once.

The clonotype comes from a human donor in a cohort sampled during active COVID-19. This rearrangement joins TRBV30 to TRBJ2-2; perhaps TRBD1 as D (6 bases). The material sequenced was peripheral blood. DNA for the CDR3: TGTGCCTGGAGGATACAGGGACCCGGGGAGCTGTTTTTT. It encodes CAWRIQGPGELFF.